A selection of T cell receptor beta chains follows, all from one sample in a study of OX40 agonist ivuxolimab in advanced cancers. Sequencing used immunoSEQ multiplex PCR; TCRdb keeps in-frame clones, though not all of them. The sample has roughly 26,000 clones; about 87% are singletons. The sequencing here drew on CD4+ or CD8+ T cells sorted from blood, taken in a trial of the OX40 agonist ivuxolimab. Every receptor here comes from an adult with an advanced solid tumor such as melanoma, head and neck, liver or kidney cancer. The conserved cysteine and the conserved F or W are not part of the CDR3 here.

CDR3: ASSGRTSGGVEELF
V: TRBV7-9

CDR3: ASSLARGGNTIY
V: TRBV7-8

CDR3: ASSFGDRGYEQY
V: TRBV5-5

CDR3: ASSQDPLGGNTIY
V: TRBV4-2

CDR3: ASSDSRDRETATNEKLF
V: TRBV2

CDR3: ASRTSANTGELF
V: TRBV19

CDR3: ASSQREDGYNEQF
V: TRBV5-1

CDR3: ASSPLGRTGSYEQY
V: TRBV6-6

CDR3: ASSGFGTGAYNEQF
V: TRBV5-1

CDR3: ASSWGGTEQY
V: TRBV5-1

CDR3: ASSLGVSTEAF
V: TRBV7-6

CDR3: ASSLDYSLSTDTQY
V: TRBV11-2

CDR3: ASRPSVAGVETQY
V: TRBV28

CDR3: ASSFPNVLT
V: TRBV5-8

CDR3: ASSLQGTEAF
V: TRBV5-4

CDR3: ASNDRISYEQY
V: TRBV6-1

CDR3: ASSSMSEGADNYGYT
V: TRBV27

CDR3: ATSGISGNTGELF
V: TRBV15

CDR3: ASSLGQLNQPQH
V: TRBV7-9

CDR3: ASSKGAEQY
V: TRBV6-5

CDR3: ASSPGQLFYEQY
V: TRBV9

CDR3: ASREEIAGVPGELF
V: TRBV6-1

CDR3: ASSKGGYSNQPQH
V: TRBV5-5

CDR3: ASSYGAAGSYEQY
V: TRBV6-5

CDR3: ASIVNSATGSYTQY
V: TRBV7-2

CDR3: ASTAFPQGRETQY
V: TRBV19

CDR3: ASSPSGGNTGELF
V: TRBV9

CDR3: ASSFSTGELF
V: TRBV27

CDR3: ASSPPRKGGYEQY
V: TRBV7-8

CDR3: ASTGLASAYEQY
V: TRBV10-2

CDR3: ASSLSRTSEETQY
V: TRBV27

CDR3: ASSFLRGLHEQY
V: TRBV7-8

CDR3: ASSLSTPRGTDTQY
V: TRBV28

CDR3: ASSSGLATHTQY
V: TRBV27

CDR3: ASSEIGPNSPLH
V: TRBV2

CDR3: ASSHTGGEDNEQF
V: TRBV7-9

CDR3: ASSLEYSITDTQY
V: TRBV27

CDR3: ASSIETGITYEQY
V: TRBV19

CDR3: ASSKDWDRRLAGVGEQY
V: TRBV21-1

CDR3: ASSLGTVAF
V: TRBV25-1

CDR3: ASSGSGAYSYNEQF
V: TRBV6-1

CDR3: ASSLGRQGSETQY
V: TRBV5-6

CDR3: ASSLSGALNEQF
V: TRBV7-9

CDR3: ASSLVTGELF
V: TRBV7-9

CDR3: ASSVGVVGTATQWSYNEQF
V: TRBV9

CDR3: ASSQREGVYNEQF
V: TRBV4-1

CDR3: ASSLWGRGQY
V: TRBV28

CDR3: ASSQDIWDTRPTEAF
V: TRBV4-3

CDR3: ASGQRTLEKLF
V: TRBV6-5

CDR3: ASRSTGTELF
V: TRBV7-9

CDR3: ASSYSFGTSRQAF
V: TRBV6-5

CDR3: ASSPRLGMNEQF
V: TRBV28

CDR3: ASSPLGSHEQY
V: TRBV7-9

CDR3: ASSHSMTSNLWADTQY
V: TRBV13